This T cell receptor beta chain was captured in a study of blood T cell repertoires in COVID-19. At the level of the study: From T cells, B-cell-depleted T cells, or PBMCs came the material, which was cDNA or gDNA.

Source study methods: By means of reference gene primer amplification, nucleated cell counts were estimated. Repertoires were generated with immunoSEQ multiplex PCR, while TCRdb's copy carries only in-frame clones and drops some. That table gives V, J and clone size, and the DNA gave D and trimming. This table holds about 300,000 clones, about 88% found once. The CDR3 has 13 amino acids. Germline V gene data show CDR1 as MDHEN and CDR2 as SYDVKM. The V segment lost 7 bases and the J segment 7 bases; nucleotides outside the gene matches: 6. This sequence was found in a human donor with COVID-19, enrolled during active disease. The donor label of this sample is uncertain. J is TRBJ1-2 and V is TRBV28; 10 positions agree with TRBD1. Sequencing used peripheral blood. The CDR3 reads CASIQRDRGGYTF. As DNA, the CDR3 is TGTGCCAGCATCCAACGGGACAGGGGTGGCTACACCTTC.